This TCR beta chain was obtained from a study of post-analysis software for immune sequencing data. Study-level results: Significantly decreased normalized Chao1 diversity was recorded for multiple sclerosis patients relative to controls. Roughly 5 TRBV segments (TRBV5-6, TRBV5-1 and TRBV20-1 among them) occurred more frequently in patients than in controls.

Concerning this clonotype itself: Antigen unknown.

V was shortened by 1 base and J by 5 bases, with 6 bases between the two germline ends. The CDR3 totals 13 residues. Unique-molecular-identifier-tagged TCR beta cDNA libraries were used. T cells numbering about 0.95 to 11 million gave rise to roughly 0.5 million cDNA molecules. TCRdb fed the PCR reads into MiXCR, producing one record per CDR3 protein. The sample shows 800,000 to 950,000 distinct CDR3 sequences, roughly half of them seen only once. The receptor comes from a girl aged 5-17 years with multiple sclerosis. The V and J genes are TRBV12-3 or TRBV12-4 and TRBJ1-5; D remains ambiguous. Sequences were obtained from blood. The CDR3 DNA is TGTGCCAGCAGTTTAGAGGAAGATCAGCCCCAGCATTTT. This encodes CASSLEEDQPQHF.